Presented here are 8 T cell receptor beta chains from one specimen sequenced in a study of cytomegalovirus exposure and HLA in healthy donors. Primers: 60 Vbeta forward and 13 Jbeta reverse. Clones were read by immunoSEQ multiplex PCR, and TCRdb kept only the in-frame ones, dropping some. The table includes some 110,000 clones, more than 65% detected once. The specimen sequenced was PBMCs. The receptors come from a man aged 40-55 years in good health and CMV-seropositive.

This chain connects TRBV5-4 to TRBJ2-7; 7 positions agree with TRBD1. Germline values: CDR1 SGHNT, CDR2 YYREEE (reference sequence). J gave up 5 bases and V 2 bases, and 10 bases lay outside the gene matches. This CDR3 region has 15 residues. The CDR3 DNA follows: TGTGCCAGCAGCTTAGGGGGCCTGGGGGCCCACGAGCAGTACTTC. It codes for CASSLGGLGAHEQYF.

J is TRBJ2-1 and V is TRBV6-6; TRBD2 matches at 8 bases. The trim removed 9 bases at V and 5 bases at J, leaving 6 bases unmatched. Germline CDR1 MNHNY, CDR2 SVGAGI (reference sequence). The CDR3 sequence is 13 residues long. DNA of the CDR3: TGTGCCAGTAGCGGGATTTGGAACAATGAGCAGTTCTTC. Translated, it gives CASSGIWNNEQFF.

This clone was seen just once. The chain is built from TRBV7-2 and TRBJ2-7, with TRBD1 identical over 9 bases. J lost 5 bases, V lost 1 base, and 3 bases had no gene match. The germline CDR1 and CDR2 sequences are SGHTA and FQGNSA. The CDR3 has 14 amino acids. The CDR3: CASSLGDRVHEQYF. CDR3 bases: TGTGCCAGCAGCTTAGGGGACAGGGTCCACGAGCAGTACTTC. Full variable domain (missing parts from reference TRBV7-2 and TRBJ2-7): GAGVSQSPSNKVTEKGKDVELRCDPISGHTALYWYRQSLGQGLEFLIYFQGNSAPDKSGLPSDRFSAERTGGSVSTLTIQRTQQEDSAVYLCASSLGDRVHEQYFGPGTRLTVT.

The chain carries TRBV5-1 and TRBJ2-7; D might be TRBD2 (7 bases). Trimming pared 1 base from V and 4 bases from J, leaving 18 bases between. From germline, CDR1 is SGHRS and CDR2 YFSETQ. CDR3 length: 16 amino acids. CDR3 coding DNA: TGCGCCAGCAGCTTGAGTGAAGGGGGGGCAAGTTACGAGCAGTACTTC. It codes for CASSLSEGGASYEQYF.

This chain joins TRBV7-2 and TRBJ1-1, with D unresolved. The length of the CDR3 is 13 residues. Trimming pared 2 bases from V and 5 bases from J, leaving 9 bases between. Germline V gene data show CDR1 as SGHTA and CDR2 as FQGNSA. CDR3: CASSLIRETEAFF. Here the CDR3 DNA reads TGTGCCAGCAGCTTAATAAGGGAGACTGAAGCTTTCTTT.

This clone came up a few times. V usage is TRBV10-3 and J usage is TRBJ1-2; TRBD1 matches 8 bases. The CDR3 spans 15 residues. V dropped 3 bases and J dropped 6; count of bases not matched to a gene: 9. The germline gives CDR1 ENHRY, CDR2 SYGVKD. The CDR3 sequence is CAISEYQGAEDGYTF. The CDR3 region has the DNA TGTGCCATCAGTGAATATCAGGGGGCGGAAGATGGCTACACCTTC.

This clone turned up a few times. The J gene is TRBJ1-2, the V gene TRBV28; 9 nucleotides align to TRBD1. The CDR3 loop spans 15 amino acids. Trimming took 3 bases from V and 8 from J; bases not matched to a gene: 10. CDR1 and CDR2 from the germline V gene are MDHEN and SYDVKM. The CDR3 reads CASSFTTQGARGYTF. DNA of the CDR3: TGTGCCAGCAGTTTCACTACACAGGGGGCGCGGGGCTACACCTTC.

The chain is built from TRBV6-5 and TRBJ1-1; no clear D gene. Germline CDR1 MNHEY, CDR2 SVGAGI. With 6 bases removed from V and 4 bases from J, the gap between germline ends came to 15 bases. CDR3 length: 14 amino acids. The CDR3 is CASSRSGRTTEAFF. The CDR3 nucleotides are TGTGCCAGCAGCCGAAGCGGTCGCACCACTGAAGCTTTCTTT.